Given below is one T cell receptor beta chain in context. Assay: immunoSEQ multiplex PCR; the TCRdb copy retains only in-frame clones and omits some. The sample has roughly 360,000 clones; 85% to 90% are singletons. CDR1 is LGHDT and CDR2 is YNNKEL in the germline V gene (reference sequence). The CDR3 has 16 amino acids. The junction had 5 bases not matched to a gene; V was cut back by 0 bases and J by 0 bases. The data belong to a study of blood T cell repertoires in COVID-19. The origin of this receptor is a woman in her thirties with acute COVID-19. The chain recombines TRBV3-1 (or the pseudogene TRBV3-2) with TRBJ2-7; 7 bases are shared with TRBD2. The sample was PBMCs or T cells enriched from blood (not recorded which). This chain's CDR3 is CASSQEGSGYSYEQYF. The DNA of the CDR3 is TGTGCCAGCAGCCAAGAGGGTAGCGGGTACTCCTACGAGCAGTACTTC.